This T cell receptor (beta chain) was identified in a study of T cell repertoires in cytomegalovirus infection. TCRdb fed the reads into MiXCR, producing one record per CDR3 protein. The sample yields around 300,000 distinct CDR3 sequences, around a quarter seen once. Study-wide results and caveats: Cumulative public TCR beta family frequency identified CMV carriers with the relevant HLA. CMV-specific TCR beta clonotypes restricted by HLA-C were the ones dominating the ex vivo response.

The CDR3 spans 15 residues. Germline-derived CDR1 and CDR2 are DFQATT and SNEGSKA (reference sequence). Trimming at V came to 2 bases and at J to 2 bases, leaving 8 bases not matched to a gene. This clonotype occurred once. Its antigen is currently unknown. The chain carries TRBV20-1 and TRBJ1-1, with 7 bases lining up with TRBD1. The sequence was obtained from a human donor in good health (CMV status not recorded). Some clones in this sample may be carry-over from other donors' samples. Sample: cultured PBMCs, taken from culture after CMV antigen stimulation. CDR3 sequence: CSARLRDRANTEAFF. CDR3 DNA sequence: TGCAGTGCTAGATTGAGAGACAGGGCCAACACTGAAGCTTTCTTT.